The clone carrying this TCR beta chain was found many times. Its antigen is still unknown. This specimen belongs to a study of shared clonotypes between healthy human individuals. Whole-study findings and limits: Only blood underwent sampling, and tissue repertoires likely differ.

Healthy and HIV-negative, the adult donors had no recent acute infections or vaccinations. Both subsets, CD45RA+ naive and CD45RA-negative memory, were split from the CD4+ cells. Genomic DNA of each subset was evenly split across several immunoSEQ plates. Sequencing used immunoSEQ multiplex PCR; TCRdb keeps in-frame clones, though not all of them. The table shows about 680,000 clones, with around 78% occurring only once. From germline, CDR1 is DFQATT and CDR2 SNEGSKA (reference sequence). This CDR3 contains 11 residues. The V and J ends lost 6 bases and 9 bases respectively, with 14 bases between them.

The chain uses TRBV20-1 and TRBJ1-2; D is uncertain. The sequenced sample consisted of memory CD4+ T cells sorted from blood. Stated subset: CD45RA-negative fraction. The source of this sequence is a woman aged 25 to 45 in good health. The chain's CDR3 is CSAPWKRSYTF. CDR3 sequence (DNA): TGCAGTGCCCCTTGGAAGAGGAGCTACACCTTC.